This record covers a single T cell receptor (beta chain). Its antigen remains unknown. The record originates from a study of radiation and T cells in renal cell carcinoma. Study-level information: Nephrectomy followed 15 Gy stereotactic body radiation by 4 weeks.

Described time point: blood 2 weeks post-SBRT. The treatment was: 15 Gy SBRT to primary tumor, nephrectomy 4 weeks later. The CDR3 is made up of 16 amino acids. CDR1 is MDHEN, CDR2 SYDVKM, per germline. With 7 bases clipped from V and 0 bases from J, the junction kept 9 bases outside the gene matches. Points from the study as a whole: Without pretreatment biopsies, baseline tumor clonotype presence was undetermined.

Produced via immunoSEQ multiplex PCR; TCRdb's table is partial and in-frame only. The table lists some 120,000 clones, about 81% of them singletons. The rearrangement uses TRBV28 and TRBJ2-1; 7 nucleotides agree with TRBD2. This sequence was found in a woman in her sixties or seventies with renal cell carcinoma. The sample in question was blood, obtained from a patient whose treatment included radiotherapy and nephrectomy. The CDR3 DNA follows: TGTGCCAGCACTTCCCCGGGAGGCCGCTCCTACAATGAGCAGTTCTTC. This translates into CASTSPGGRSYNEQFF.